The 15 T cell receptor beta chains given below trace back to one sample, sequenced in a study of molecular identifiers for immune sequencing clone quantification. A single record per CDR3 protein comes from TCRdb applying MiXCR to the PCR reads. The sample records roughly 630,000 distinct CDR3 sequences, less than 30% being singletons. Sequencing was done on a sample of naive CD8+ T cells from blood, with Jurkat cell RNA spiked in. Subset in this sample: FACS-sorted CD8+CD4-CCR7+CD45RA+ naive T cells. Receptors originate from a human donor in good health. Some libraries in this study had Jurkat cell RNA spiked in.

The sample holds a few counts of this clonotype. The chain combines TRBV6-2 or TRBV6-3 with TRBJ2-2, with D perhaps TRBD1 (6 bases). The V end lost 3 bases, the J end lost 1 base, and 18 bases lay between the germline ends. From germline, CDR1 is MNHEY and CDR2 SVGEGT. The CDR3 runs 18 residues. CDR3 sequence reads: CASSYSPRQVLNTGELFF. The CDR3 DNA follows: TGTGCCAGCAGTTATTCTCCGCGACAGGTCCTGAACACCGGGGAGCTGTTTTTT.

This clonotype was counted ten times or more. The chain uses TRBV6-2 or TRBV6-3 and TRBJ1-5; D may be TRBD1 (6 bases). Germline V lookup: CDR1 MNHEY, CDR2 SVGEGT. V was shortened by 2 bases and J by 4 bases, with 12 bases between the two germline ends. The CDR3 length is 15 residues. The chain's CDR3 is CASSYGQSRNQPQHF. The CDR3 DNA sequence: TGTGCCAGCAGTTACGGACAGTCTAGGAATCAGCCCCAGCATTTT.

This clonotype appeared many times. The J gene is TRBJ2-3, the V gene TRBV20-1; TRBD2 matches 11 bases. Germline values: CDR1 DFQATT, CDR2 SNEGSKA (reference sequence). Trimming took 1 base from V and 6 from J; bases not matched to a gene: 6. This CDR3 comprises 15 residues. In DNA, the CDR3 is TGCAGTGCTAGAGTCACTAGCGGGGGTTCGGATACGCAGTATTTT. It translates to CSARVTSGGSDTQYF.

The chain has TRBV27 and TRBJ1-2; D gene uncertain. From germline, CDR1 is MNHEY and CDR2 SMNVEV (reference sequence). The CDR3 spans 13 residues. The ends were cut back, 2 bases at V and 4 bases at J, with 8 bases in the middle. CDR3 protein: CASSLTLSYGYTF. Here the CDR3 DNA reads TGTGCCAGCAGTTTAACACTATCCTATGGCTACACCTTC.

J is TRBJ2-1 and V is TRBV19; 8 bases agree with TRBD2. The V gene end was trimmed by 1 base and the J gene end by 11 bases; junction bases not matched to a gene: 4. Germline CDR1 and CDR2: LNHDA and SQIVND (reference sequence). The CDR3 totals 13 residues. The CDR3 region is CASSIVSGAKQFF. CDR3 bases: TGTGCCAGTAGTATAGTTAGCGGGGCTAAGCAGTTCTTC.

This clonotype was recorded at least ten times. V and J are TRBV19 and TRBJ2-4, with D possibly matching TRBD2 (5 bases). The CDR3 is 16 amino acids. Germline CDR1 LNHDA, CDR2 SQIVND (reference sequence). Deletions cut 1 base from V and 0 bases from J, with 10 bases between. CDR3 sequence reads: CASSIASRSAKNIQYF. The DNA for the CDR3 is TGTGCCAGTAGTATAGCTAGCAGGTCAGCCAAAAACATTCAGTACTTC.

J is TRBJ2-3 and V is TRBV7-9, with 15 positions matching TRBD2. The germline CDR1 and CDR2 sequences are SEHNR and FQNEAQ (reference sequence). The ends lost 5 bases at V and 4 bases at J; junction bases unmatched: 16. The CDR3 is made up of 20 amino acids. CDR3 nucleotide sequence: TGTGCCAGCAGCCACGGACTAGCGGGGGGGCCGATTTACAGAGCAGATACGCAGTATTTT. Translating gives CASSHGLAGGPIYRADTQYF.

This clonotype was found a few times. This chain connects TRBV28 to TRBJ2-5, with a weak D call TRBD1 (6 bases). The V and J ends lost 6 bases and 2 bases respectively, with 16 bases between them. Germline CDR1 MDHEN, CDR2 SYDVKM. The CDR3 spans 15 residues. This CDR3 is CASSSWTDSQETQYF. Here the CDR3 DNA reads TGTGCCAGCAGCTCCTGGACAGACTCGCAAGAGACCCAGTACTTC.

This clonotype was counted only a few times. The chain links TRBV11-2 to TRBJ1-1; D may be TRBD1 (5 bases). The CDR3 sequence is 13 residues long. Germline V gene data show CDR1 as SGHAT and CDR2 as FQNNGV. Trimming shortened V by 5 bases and J by 7 bases, and 14 bases separated the two germline ends. The CDR3 loop reads CASSPGARDEAFF. DNA for the CDR3: TGTGCCAGCAGCCCCGGGGCCCGGGATGAAGCTTTCTTT.

The chain couples TRBV20-1 to TRBJ2-7; 9 bases agree with TRBD1. V gave up 3 bases and J gave up 2 bases; unmatched junction bases: 8. In germline, CDR1 is DFQATT, CDR2 SNEGSKA (reference sequence). This CDR3 contains 15 residues. As DNA, the CDR3 is TGCAGTGCTAGGGACAGGGGCCAACCTACCTACGAGCAGTACTTC. Translating it yields CSARDRGQPTYEQYF.

About this clonotype: A much larger clonotype is one base distant, so this may be a read error. The V gene is TRBV4-3, the J gene TRBJ1-3; 9 bases are a match to TRBD1. From germline, CDR1 is LGHNA and CDR2 YSLEER. This CDR3 comprises 13 residues. The CDR3 region is CASSAGQGNAIYF. CDR3 bases: TGCGCCAGCAGCGCGGGACAGGGAAACGCCATATATTTT.

A remark on this clonotype: With a much larger clone just one base away, this may be a read error. CDR3: CASSFPRGRGVESGYEQYF. CDR3 sequence (DNA): TGTGCCAGCAGCTTTCCGCGGGGACGGGGGGTAGAATCAGGATACGAGCAGTACTTC. The rearrangement joins TRBV7-9 to TRBJ2-7, with TRBD2 identical over 7 bases. This CDR3 region has 19 residues. In germline, CDR1 is SEHNR, CDR2 FQNEAQ (reference sequence). Germline trimming cut 3 bases from V and 4 bases from J; bases unmatched to any gene: 21.

A few counts support this clonotype. This chain uses TRBV2 with TRBJ2-1, with TRBD1 as a possible D gene (6 bases). This CDR3 is built from 16 residues. Trimming cost V 6 bases and J 7 bases, with 22 bases left between them. Germline CDR1 SNHLY, CDR2 FYNNEI. The CDR3 reads CASRDRSREQVNEQFF. In nucleotides, the CDR3 is TGTGCCAGCAGAGACAGGTCCAGGGAGCAGGTTAATGAGCAGTTCTTC.

The V call is TRBV4-2, the J call TRBJ1-2, with D possibly being TRBD1 (5 bases). In germline, CDR1 is LGHNA, CDR2 YNFKEQ. Deletions cut 2 bases from V and 10 bases from J, with 20 bases between. This CDR3 spans 15 amino acids. In DNA form, the CDR3 reads TGTGCCAGCAGCCAAAGGGGCGAGCTGACCCATGACTACACCTTC. As protein: CASSQRGELTHDYTF.

This clonotype was observed at least ten times. The gene calls are TRBV7-2 and TRBJ2-1, with D unclear. The CDR3 sequence is 19 residues long. V lost 2 bases and J lost 2, with 22 bases in between. From germline, CDR1 is SGHTA and CDR2 FQGNSA. The CDR3, as DNA: TGTGCCAGCAGCTTACTCCCCGGCTCCCGTAATGTCCCCTACAATGAGCAGTTCTTC. This sequence encodes CASSLLPGSRNVPYNEQFF.